A single sample is the source of the 26 T cell receptor beta chains below, sequenced in a study of T cell changes during pregnancy in multiple sclerosis (dated by TCRdb to about 2019). The library was produced with the immunoSEQ multiplex PCR assay. What TCRdb holds here is the immuneACCESS table cut down to in-frame rearrangements. Part of the clones is not present; checked against another copy, under half of the missing clones reflect an unresolved V gene, and the others are unexplained. The sample contains tens of thousands of clones, approximately 94% of them found a single time. The ten largest clonotypes hold over 0.55% of the sample. The source material was CD4+ T cells from peripheral blood mononuclear cells, sampled in the third trimester of pregnancy. These receptors all stem from a female donor with multiple sclerosis, enrolled in a pregnancy study.

The chain couples TRBV18 to TRBJ1-1; D is uncertain. The ends were cut back, 2 bases at V and 4 bases at J, with 8 bases in the middle. Per the germline V gene, CDR1 is KGHSH and CDR2 is LQKENI. The CDR3 totals 13 residues. The CDR3 region is CASSPEPVTEAFF. The DNA of the CDR3 is TGTGCCAGCTCACCAGAACCGGTCACTGAAGCTTTCTTT.

This clone showed up just once. The V call is TRBV5-3, the J call TRBJ2-7, with D perhaps matching TRBD1 (6 bases). TRBV5-3 is designated an ORF whose function remains uncertain. V lost 0 bases and J 6 bases, leaving 16 bases between the germline ends. The CDR3 length is 15 residues. CDR3 sequence: CARSLVRGPLCEQYF. Written as DNA, the CDR3 is TGTGCCAGAAGCTTGGTCAGGGGACCTCTCTGCGAGCAGTACTTC.

This chain links TRBV2 with TRBJ1-4, with D unresolved. Germline V gene data show CDR1 as SNHLY and CDR2 as FYNNEI. The length of the CDR3 is 15 residues. The ends were cut back, 5 bases at V and 5 bases at J, with 15 bases in the middle. Written as DNA, the CDR3 is TGTGCCAGCAGTATCGACACGGGGATAAATGAAAAACTGTTTTTT. Translation gives CASSIDTGINEKLFF.

The genes are TRBV5-5 and TRBJ2-3; 8 bases align to TRBD1. V dropped 0 bases and J dropped 6; count of bases not matched to a gene: 0. The CDR3 consists of 13 residues. Looked up from germline, CDR1 is SGHKS and CDR2 is YYEKEE (reference sequence). This CDR3 is CASSLDRGDTQYF. The CDR3, as DNA: TGTGCCAGCAGCTTGGACAGGGGGGATACGCAGTATTTT. Based on the CDR3 plus reference TRBV5-5 and TRBJ2-3, the full variable domain is DAGVTQSPTHLIKTRGQQVTLRCSPISGHKSVSWYQQVLGQGPQFIFQYYEKEERGRGNFPDRFSARQFPNYSSELNVNALLLGDSALYLCASSLDRGDTQYFGPGTRLTVL.

This sequence joins TRBV6-1 and TRBJ1-4; tentative D call: TRBD1 (5 bases). Germline V lookup: CDR1 MNHNS, CDR2 SASEGT. CDR3 size: 18 residues. V was shortened by 2 bases and J by 6 bases, with 22 bases between the two germline ends. The CDR3 loop reads CASSEKSLVGARHEKLFF. The CDR3 DNA reads TGTGCCAGCAGTGAAAAATCCCTGGTAGGGGCGCGGCATGAAAAACTGTTTTTT.

The J gene is TRBJ2-1, the V gene TRBV9; weak D call: TRBD1 (6 bases). This CDR3 comprises 14 residues. The V gene lost 0 bases and the J gene lost 10 bases, with 14 bases spanning the gap. Germline loops: CDR1 SGDLS, CDR2 YYNGEE. The CDR3: CASSVGVGTREQFF. CDR3 DNA: TGTGCCAGCAGCGTAGGGGTAGGGACAAGAGAGCAGTTCTTC.

This chain connects TRBV2 to TRBJ2-7; 12 bases are a match to TRBD2. The V gene's germline CDR1 is SNHLY and CDR2 FYNNEI. V lost 11 bases, J lost 3 bases, and 5 bases stayed unmatched. The CDR3 spans 13 residues. The CDR3 nucleotides are TGTGCCTCTTGGACTAGCGGGAACTACGAGCAGTACTTC. This codes for CASWTSGNYEQYF.

The chain combines TRBV2 with TRBJ1-2; D is perhaps TRBD1 (6 bases). Trimming took 5 bases from V and 2 from J, leaving 9 bases between them. Germline CDR1 SNHLY, CDR2 FYNNEI. The CDR3 spans 13 residues. The CDR3 sequence is CASSRTVNYGYTF. The CDR3 nucleotides read TGTGCCAGCAGTAGGACAGTAAACTATGGCTACACCTTC.

The chain joins TRBV6-1 to TRBJ2-7; 7 bases are a match to TRBD1. V shed 6 bases and J 0 bases; nucleotides not matched to a gene: 8. This CDR3 is 15 amino acids long. Germline V gene data show CDR1 as MNHNS and CDR2 as SASEGT. CDR3 loop: CASRDRVGLSYEQYF. The CDR3 DNA reads TGTGCCAGCAGAGACAGGGTAGGTCTCTCCTACGAGCAGTACTTC.

In its sample, this clone was seen once. This chain joins TRBV2 and TRBJ2-1; 9 nucleotides agree with TRBD2. There are 15 residues in the CDR3. Germline assignment: CDR1 SNHLY and CDR2 FYNNEI. The ends lost 3 bases at V and 15 bases at J; junction bases unmatched: 15. In nucleotides, the CDR3 is TGTGCCAGCAGTGAGAGCGGCAGCGGGGGGCCCCCTTCGTTCTTC. Amino acid sequence: CASSESGSGGPPSFF.

The gene calls are TRBV7-9 and TRBJ2-7; D unclear. Germline assignment: CDR1 SEHNR and CDR2 FQNEAQ (reference sequence). Trimming pared 1 base from V and 12 bases from J, leaving 16 bases between. The length of the CDR3 is 13 residues. The CDR3 coding sequence is TGTGCCAGCAGCTTAGGGTTAAGTAGCTTGATGTACTTC. It translates to CASSLGLSSLMYF.

The J gene is TRBJ2-2, the V gene TRBV5-1; D is ambiguous. Germline V CDR1 and CDR2: SGHRS, YFSETQ. The germline V and J ends were trimmed by 0 bases and 6 bases, with 12 bases remaining between them. CDR3 size: 15 residues. The CDR3 region is CASSLGLATAGELFF. The CDR3 DNA reads TGCGCCAGCAGCTTGGGACTGGCCACGGCCGGGGAGCTGTTTTTT.

The table lists this clone with a count of one. The V and J genes are TRBV4-1 and TRBJ1-6; 7 nucleotides line up with TRBD1. The V gene's germline CDR1 is MGHRA and CDR2 YSYEKL. The CDR3 runs to 15 residues. V shed 7 bases and J 10 bases; nucleotides not matched to a gene: 13. The CDR3 region is CASTPMTGSGSPLHF. The CDR3 DNA reads as TGCGCCAGCACCCCGATGACAGGGTCTGGATCACCCCTCCACTTT.

This chain joins TRBV5-1 and TRBJ2-4, with a possible D match to TRBD2 (6 bases). The CDR3 is 17 amino acids. CDR1 and CDR2 (germline): SGHRS, YFSETQ. Trimming left V 4 bases short and J 0 bases short, with 17 bases between. The CDR3 DNA follows: TGCGCCAGCAGCCTAACTATAGCGGAACTAGCCAAAAACATTCAGTACTTC. Translated, it gives CASSLTIAELAKNIQYF.

V and J are TRBV6-5 and TRBJ1-1; D is perhaps TRBD1 (5 bases). This CDR3 comprises 13 residues. Trimming took off 6 bases at V and 8 bases at J, with 16 bases between the two ends. The V gene's germline CDR1 is MNHEY and CDR2 SVGAGI. The CDR3 sequence: CASRTGTVSEAFF. The CDR3 region has the DNA TGTGCCAGCAGGACCGGGACTGTTTCCGAAGCTTTCTTT.

The CDR3 nucleotides read TGTGCCAGCAGCGTGACGGGACAGGGGGGAGAAAAACTGTTTTTT. Encoded protein: CASSVTGQGGEKLFF. The chain recombines TRBV9 with TRBJ1-4; 11 bases map to TRBD1. CDR3 length equals 15 residues. Per the germline V gene, CDR1 is SGDLS and CDR2 is YYNGEE. The V segment lost 2 bases and the J segment 8 bases; nucleotides outside the gene matches: 5.

CDR3 sequence reads: CASSLRPLGQGRWEQYF. CDR3 nucleotide sequence: TGTGCCAGCAGCTTGAGGCCTTTAGGACAGGGTAGGTGGGAGCAGTACTTC. The chain couples TRBV7-2 to TRBJ2-7, with 8 bases identical to TRBD1. J lost 7 bases, V lost 3 bases, and 17 bases had no gene match. Germline CDR1 SGHTA, CDR2 FQGNSA. This CDR3 is built from 17 residues.

The chain combines TRBV27 with TRBJ2-7, with a weak D call TRBD2 (5 bases). The CDR3 loop spans 14 amino acids. Germline V lookup: CDR1 MNHEY, CDR2 SMNVEV (reference sequence). V lost 3 bases and J lost 2, with 11 bases in between. The CDR3, as DNA: TGTGCCAGCAGTTTCGGGGAGAGCACCTACGAGCAGTACTTC. This sequence encodes CASSFGESTYEQYF.

The chain joins TRBV7-9 to TRBJ1-4; 7 bases are a match to TRBD1. After removal of 3 bases from V and 4 bases from J, the junction contained 11 bases not matched to a gene. Germline V gene sequence: CDR1 SEHNR, CDR2 FQNEAQ (reference sequence). CDR3 size: 17 residues. In nucleotides, the CDR3 is TGTGCCAGCAGCTTTAGGGGACAGCCAGGAAGTAATGAAAAACTGTTTTTT. It yields the protein CASSFRGQPGSNEKLFF.

CDR3 in amino acids: CAWSVMGTANYEQYF. The CDR3 nucleotides read TGTGCCTGGAGTGTAATGGGGACAGCCAACTACGAGCAGTACTTC. This chain links TRBV30 with TRBJ2-7; 7 bases fit TRBD1. The CDR3 is 15 residues long. The trim removed 0 bases at V and 3 bases at J, leaving 8 bases unmatched. The V gene's germline CDR1 is GTSNPN and CDR2 SVGIG (reference sequence).

This chain uses TRBV6-5 with TRBJ1-6; 8 nucleotides agree with TRBD1. There are 15 residues in the CDR3. The V and J ends lost 6 bases and 7 bases, in that order; junction bases with no gene match: 8. Germline V gene data show CDR1 as MNHEY and CDR2 as SVGAGI. CDR3 sequence: CASSWSGQANSPLHF. As DNA, the CDR3 is TGTGCCAGCAGCTGGTCGGGACAGGCCAATTCACCCCTCCACTTT.

The rearrangement uses TRBV28 and TRBJ2-7; 8 nucleotides match TRBD1. This CDR3 contains 14 residues. Germline assignment: CDR1 MDHEN and CDR2 SYDVKM. V trimming: 5 bases; J trimming: 2 bases; junction bases outside the gene matches: 5. CDR3 sequence reads: CASSLRGRAYEQYF. CDR3 DNA: TGTGCCAGCAGTCTCAGGGGGCGTGCCTACGAGCAGTACTTC.

This chain connects TRBV7-2 to TRBJ2-2; the match to TRBD2 covers 7 bases. This CDR3 spans 15 amino acids. The V and J ends lost 6 bases and 4 bases, in that order; junction bases with no gene match: 8. The V gene's germline CDR1 is SGHTA and CDR2 FQGNSA. DNA for the CDR3: TGTGCCAGCAGTTCCGGGGGGTCGGGCACCGGGGAGCTGTTTTTT. Its translation: CASSSGGSGTGELFF. The complete variable domain, with remaining parts taken from reference TRBV7-2 and TRBJ2-2, reads GAGVSQSPSNKVTEKGKDVELRCDPISGHTALYWYRQSLGQGLEFLIYFQGNSAPDKSGLPSDRFSAERTGGSVSTLTIQRTQQEDSAVYLCASSSGGSGTGELFFGEGSRLTVL.

The chain joins TRBV4-2 to TRBJ1-2, with D possibly TRBD1 on 5 matching bases. CDR1 and CDR2 (germline): LGHNA, YNFKEQ. This CDR3 has 13 amino acids. The V gene lost 0 bases and the J gene lost 6 bases, with 8 bases spanning the gap. CDR3 region: CASSQDLDNGYTF. The CDR3 DNA is TGTGCCAGCAGCCAAGACCTGGACAATGGCTACACCTTC.

The chain links TRBV28 to TRBJ1-5; 8 positions agree with TRBD1. Unmatched junction bases numbered 2, after V lost 2 bases and J lost 5 bases. CDR1 is MDHEN and CDR2 is SYDVKM in the germline V gene. The CDR3 has 14 residues. CDR3 in DNA: TGTGCCAGCAGTTTAAGGACAGGGCATCAGCCCCAGCATTTT. Protein product: CASSLRTGHQPQHF.

This chain uses TRBV9 with TRBJ2-3; the match to TRBD2 covers 11 bases. Losses at the gene ends were 3 bases for V and 2 bases for J; bases not matched to a gene: 8. This CDR3 has 17 residues. Germline V gene data show CDR1 as SGDLS and CDR2 as YYNGEE. The CDR3 reads CASSASPSGGFTDTQYF. DNA of the CDR3: TGTGCCAGCAGCGCGAGCCCTAGCGGGGGGTTCACAGATACGCAGTATTTT.